The sequence of this TCR beta chain was determined in a study of response to subunit inactivated influenza vaccine. General study findings and limits: That few new T cells are recruited by each seasonal influenza vaccination was the authors' suggestion.

V lost 6 bases, J lost 4 bases, and 13 bases lay in between. The CDR3 length is 14 residues. Remarks on this clonotype: Its antigen is not known.

MiXCR, run by TCRdb on the RT-PCR reads, gives a single entry per CDR3 protein. The sample yields a few hundred thousand distinct CDR3 sequences, just over 20% seen once. The sequenced sample was PBMCs from blood, obtained roughly 20 months after vaccination. The TCR sequence derives from a man in his fifties or sixties who received an inactivated influenza vaccine. The chain links TRBV12-3 or TRBV12-4 to TRBJ1-3; D unresolved. The CDR3 DNA reads as TGTGCCAGCAGCCCTAGGACCCAAGGAAACACCATATATTTT. Its protein is CASSPRTQGNTIYF.